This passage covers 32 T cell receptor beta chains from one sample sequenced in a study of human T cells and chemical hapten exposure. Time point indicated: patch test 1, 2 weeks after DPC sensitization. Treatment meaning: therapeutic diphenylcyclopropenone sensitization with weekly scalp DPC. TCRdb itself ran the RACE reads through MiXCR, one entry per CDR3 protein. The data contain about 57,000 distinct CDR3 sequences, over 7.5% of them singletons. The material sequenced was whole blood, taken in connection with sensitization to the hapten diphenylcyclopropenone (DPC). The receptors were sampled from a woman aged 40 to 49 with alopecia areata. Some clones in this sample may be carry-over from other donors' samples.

This CDR3 is CASRSRQNEKLFF. In nucleotides, the CDR3 is TGTGCCAGCAGGTCCAGACAGAATGAAAAACTGTTTTTT. V is TRBV6-1 and J is TRBJ1-4, with a possible D match to TRBD1 (5 bases). V lost 6 bases to trimming and J lost 5 bases, with 10 bases between them. The germline V gene encodes CDR1 MNHNS and CDR2 SASEGT. The CDR3 extends over 13 amino acids.

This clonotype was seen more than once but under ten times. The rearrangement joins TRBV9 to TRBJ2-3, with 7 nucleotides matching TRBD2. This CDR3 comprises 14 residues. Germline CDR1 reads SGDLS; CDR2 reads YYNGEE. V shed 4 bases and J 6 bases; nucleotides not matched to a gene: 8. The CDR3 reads CASSPVGRADTQYF. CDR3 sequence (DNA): TGTGCCAGCAGCCCAGTGGGGAGGGCGGATACGCAGTATTTT.

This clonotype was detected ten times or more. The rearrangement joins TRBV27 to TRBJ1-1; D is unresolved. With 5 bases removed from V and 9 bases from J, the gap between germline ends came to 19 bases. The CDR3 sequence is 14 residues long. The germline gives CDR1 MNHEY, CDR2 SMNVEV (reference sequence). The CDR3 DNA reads TGTGCCAGCAGTCCTAGACAAAAAGGCTTAAAAGCTTTCTTT. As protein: CASSPRQKGLKAFF.

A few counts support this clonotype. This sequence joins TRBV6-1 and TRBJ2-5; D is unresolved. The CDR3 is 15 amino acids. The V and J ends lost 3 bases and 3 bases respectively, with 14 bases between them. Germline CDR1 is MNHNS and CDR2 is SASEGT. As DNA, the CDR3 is TGTGCCAGCAGTGACTTAATGGGGATGGAAGAGACCCAGTACTTC. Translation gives CASSDLMGMEETQYF.

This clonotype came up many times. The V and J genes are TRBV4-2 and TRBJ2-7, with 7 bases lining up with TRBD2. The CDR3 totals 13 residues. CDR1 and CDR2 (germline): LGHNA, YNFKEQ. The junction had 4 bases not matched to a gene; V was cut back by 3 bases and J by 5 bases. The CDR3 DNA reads TGTGCCAGCAGCCAGGGGAGGGCGGACGAGCAGTACTTC. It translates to CASSQGRADEQYF.

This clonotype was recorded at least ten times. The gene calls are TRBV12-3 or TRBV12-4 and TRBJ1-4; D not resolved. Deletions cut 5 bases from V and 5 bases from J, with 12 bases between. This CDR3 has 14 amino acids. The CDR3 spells CASSPFRGNEKLFF. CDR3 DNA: TGTGCCAGCAGTCCGTTCAGAGGAAATGAAAAACTGTTTTTT.

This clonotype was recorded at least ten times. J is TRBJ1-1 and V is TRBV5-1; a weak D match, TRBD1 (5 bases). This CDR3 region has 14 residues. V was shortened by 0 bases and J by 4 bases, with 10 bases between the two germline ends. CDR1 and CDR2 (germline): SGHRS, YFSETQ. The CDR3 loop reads CASSLGPQGTEAFF. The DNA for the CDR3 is TGCGCCAGCAGCTTGGGGCCCCAGGGCACTGAAGCTTTCTTT.

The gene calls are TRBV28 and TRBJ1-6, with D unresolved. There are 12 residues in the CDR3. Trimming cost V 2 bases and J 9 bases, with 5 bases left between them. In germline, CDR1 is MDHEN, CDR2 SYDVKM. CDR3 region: CASSLLISPLHF. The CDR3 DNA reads TGTGCCAGCAGTTTACTGATTTCACCCCTCCACTTT.

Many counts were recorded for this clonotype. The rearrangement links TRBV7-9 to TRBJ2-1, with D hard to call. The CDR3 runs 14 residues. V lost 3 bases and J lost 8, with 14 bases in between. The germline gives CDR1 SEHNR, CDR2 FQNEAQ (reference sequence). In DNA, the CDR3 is TGTGCCAGCAGCTTTCATGACTCGGCCGATGAGCAGTTCTTC. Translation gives CASSFHDSADEQFF. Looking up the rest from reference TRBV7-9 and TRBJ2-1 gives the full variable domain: DTGVSQNPRHKITKRGQNVTFRCDPISEHNRLYWYRQTLGQGPEFLTYFQNEAQLEKSRLLSDRFSAERPKGSFSTLEIQRTEQGDSAMYLCASSFHDSADEQFFGPGTRLTVL.

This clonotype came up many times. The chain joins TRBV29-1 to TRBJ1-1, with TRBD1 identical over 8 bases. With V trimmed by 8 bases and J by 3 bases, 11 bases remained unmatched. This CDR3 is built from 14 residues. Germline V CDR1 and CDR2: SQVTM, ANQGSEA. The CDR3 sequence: CSTSQGAGDTEAFF. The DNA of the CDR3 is TGCAGCACTTCTCAGGGGGCAGGGGACACTGAAGCTTTCTTT.

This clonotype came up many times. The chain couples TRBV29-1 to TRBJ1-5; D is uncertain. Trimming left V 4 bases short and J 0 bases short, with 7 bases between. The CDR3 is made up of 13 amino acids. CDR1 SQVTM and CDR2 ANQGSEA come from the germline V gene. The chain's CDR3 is CSVAENSNQPQHF. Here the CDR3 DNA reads TGCAGCGTTGCGGAGAATAGCAATCAGCCCCAGCATTTT.

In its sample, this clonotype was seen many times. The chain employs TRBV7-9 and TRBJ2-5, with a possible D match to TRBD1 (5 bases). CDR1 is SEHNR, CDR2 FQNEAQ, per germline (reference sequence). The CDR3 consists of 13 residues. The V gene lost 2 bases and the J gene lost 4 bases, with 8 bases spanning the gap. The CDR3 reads CASSLQGRETQYF. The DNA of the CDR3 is TGTGCCAGCAGCTTACAGGGTCGAGAGACCCAGTACTTC.

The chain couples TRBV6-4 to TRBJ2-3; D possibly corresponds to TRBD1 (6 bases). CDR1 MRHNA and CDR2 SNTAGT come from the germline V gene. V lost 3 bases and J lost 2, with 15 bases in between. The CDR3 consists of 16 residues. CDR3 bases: TGTGCCAGCAGTGAGGGTAGGACAGACCACACAGATACGCAGTATTTT. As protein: CASSEGRTDHTDTQYF.

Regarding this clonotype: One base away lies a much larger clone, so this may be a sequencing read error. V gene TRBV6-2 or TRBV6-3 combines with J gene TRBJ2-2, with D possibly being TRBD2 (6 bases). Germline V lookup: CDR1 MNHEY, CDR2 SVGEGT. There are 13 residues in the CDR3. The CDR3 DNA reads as TGTGCCAGCAGGACTAGGAGCACCGGGGAGCTGGTTTTT. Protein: CASRTRSTGELVF.

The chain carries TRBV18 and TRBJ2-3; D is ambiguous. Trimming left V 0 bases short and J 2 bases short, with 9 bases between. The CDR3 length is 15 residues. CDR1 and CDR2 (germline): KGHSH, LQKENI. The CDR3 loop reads CASSPPLPNTDTQYF. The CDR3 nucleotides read TGTGCCAGCTCACCACCGCTCCCTAACACAGATACGCAGTATTTT.

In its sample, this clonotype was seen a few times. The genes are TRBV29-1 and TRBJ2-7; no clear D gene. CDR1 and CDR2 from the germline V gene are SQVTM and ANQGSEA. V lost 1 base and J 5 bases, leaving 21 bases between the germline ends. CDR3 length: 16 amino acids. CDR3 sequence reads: CSVEVWRQATSHEQYF. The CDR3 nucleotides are TGCAGCGTTGAAGTGTGGCGTCAGGCGACTTCCCACGAGCAGTACTTC.

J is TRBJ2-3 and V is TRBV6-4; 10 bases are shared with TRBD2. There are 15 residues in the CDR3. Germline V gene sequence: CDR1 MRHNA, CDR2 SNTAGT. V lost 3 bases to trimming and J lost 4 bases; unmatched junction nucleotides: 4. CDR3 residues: CASSEVAGGPDTQYF. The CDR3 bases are TGTGCCAGCAGTGAAGTAGCGGGGGGCCCAGATACGCAGTATTTT.

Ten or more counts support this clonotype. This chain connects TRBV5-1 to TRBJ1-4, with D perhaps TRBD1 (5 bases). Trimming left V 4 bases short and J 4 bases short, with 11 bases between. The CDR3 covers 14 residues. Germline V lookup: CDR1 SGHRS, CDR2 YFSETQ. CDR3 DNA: TGCGCCAGCAGCGGGCAGGGCGGTAATGAAAAACTGTTTTTT. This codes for CASSGQGGNEKLFF. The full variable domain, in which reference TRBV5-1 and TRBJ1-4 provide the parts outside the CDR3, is KAGVTQTPRYLIKTRGQQVTLSCSPISGHRSVSWYQQTPGQGLQFLFEYFSETQRNKGNFPGRFSGRQFSNSRSEMNVSTLELGDSALYLCASSGQGGNEKLFFGSGTQLSVL.

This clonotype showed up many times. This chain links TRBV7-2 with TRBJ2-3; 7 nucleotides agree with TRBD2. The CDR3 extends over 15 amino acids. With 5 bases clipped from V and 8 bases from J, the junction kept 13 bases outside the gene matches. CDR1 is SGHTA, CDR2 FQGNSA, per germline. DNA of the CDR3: TGTGCCAGCAGCCTGGCCCGCGCGGGGGTGGGTACGCAGTATTTT. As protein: CASSLARAGVGTQYF.

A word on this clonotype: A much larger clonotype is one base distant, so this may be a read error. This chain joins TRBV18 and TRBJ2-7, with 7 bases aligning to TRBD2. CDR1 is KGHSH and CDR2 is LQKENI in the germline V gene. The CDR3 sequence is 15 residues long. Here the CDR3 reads CASSPPLGEGWELYF. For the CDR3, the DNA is TGTGCCAGCTCACCACCCCTAGGGGAGGGGTGGGAGCTGTACTTC.

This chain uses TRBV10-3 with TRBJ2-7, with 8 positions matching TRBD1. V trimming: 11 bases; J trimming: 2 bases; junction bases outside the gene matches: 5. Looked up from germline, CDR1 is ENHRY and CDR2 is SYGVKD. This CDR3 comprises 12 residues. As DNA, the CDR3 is TGTGCCGCCAAGACAGGGGCCTACGAGCAGTACTTC. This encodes CAAKTGAYEQYF.

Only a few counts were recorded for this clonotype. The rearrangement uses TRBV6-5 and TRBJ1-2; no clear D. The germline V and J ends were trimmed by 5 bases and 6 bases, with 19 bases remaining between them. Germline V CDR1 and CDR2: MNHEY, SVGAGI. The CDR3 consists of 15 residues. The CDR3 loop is CASSRGGEGRDGYTF. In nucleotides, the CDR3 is TGTGCCAGCAGTCGCGGCGGGGAAGGGCGGGATGGCTACACCTTC.

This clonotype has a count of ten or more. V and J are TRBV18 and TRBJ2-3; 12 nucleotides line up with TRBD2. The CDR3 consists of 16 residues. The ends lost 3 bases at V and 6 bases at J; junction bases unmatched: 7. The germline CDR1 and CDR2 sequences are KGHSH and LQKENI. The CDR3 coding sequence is TGTGCCAGCTCACCGCGGCTAGCGGGGGGGCAGGATACGCAGTATTTT. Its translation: CASSPRLAGGQDTQYF.

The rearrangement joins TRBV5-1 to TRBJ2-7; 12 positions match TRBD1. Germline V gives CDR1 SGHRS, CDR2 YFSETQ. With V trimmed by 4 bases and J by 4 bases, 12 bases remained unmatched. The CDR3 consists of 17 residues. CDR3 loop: CASSLIPGTGGKYEQYF. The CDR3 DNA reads TGCGCCAGCAGCCTCATCCCCGGGACAGGGGGCAAGTACGAGCAGTACTTC.

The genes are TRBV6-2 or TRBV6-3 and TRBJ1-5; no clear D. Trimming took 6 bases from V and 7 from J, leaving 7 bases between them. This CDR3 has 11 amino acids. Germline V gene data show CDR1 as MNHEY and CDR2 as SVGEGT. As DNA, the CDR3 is TGTGCCAGCAGCCCGGGGCAGCCCCAGCATTTT. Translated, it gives CASSPGQPQHF.

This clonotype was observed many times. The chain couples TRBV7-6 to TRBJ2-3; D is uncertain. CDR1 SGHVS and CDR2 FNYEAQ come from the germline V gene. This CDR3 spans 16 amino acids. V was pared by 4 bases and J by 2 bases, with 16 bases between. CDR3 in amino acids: CASSSMWTDPTDTQYF. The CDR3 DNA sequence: TGTGCCAGCAGCTCAATGTGGACGGATCCCACAGATACGCAGTATTTT.

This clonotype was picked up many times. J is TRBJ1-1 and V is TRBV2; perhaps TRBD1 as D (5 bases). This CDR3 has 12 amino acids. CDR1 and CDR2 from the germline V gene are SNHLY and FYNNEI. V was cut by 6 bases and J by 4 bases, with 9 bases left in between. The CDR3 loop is CASSGGITEAFF. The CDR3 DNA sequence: TGTGCCAGCAGCGGGGGAATCACTGAAGCTTTCTTT.

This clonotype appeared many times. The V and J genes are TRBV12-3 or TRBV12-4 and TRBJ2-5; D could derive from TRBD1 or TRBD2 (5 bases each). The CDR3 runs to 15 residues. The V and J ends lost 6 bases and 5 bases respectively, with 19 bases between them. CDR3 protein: CASRRNRDPMETQYF. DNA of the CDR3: TGTGCCAGCAGACGAAACCGGGACCCCATGGAGACCCAGTACTTC.

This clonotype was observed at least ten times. The CDR3 nucleotides are TGTGCCAGCTCCGGGGGACGCTACGAGCAGTACTTC. Translated, it gives CASSGGRYEQYF. J is TRBJ2-7 and V is TRBV14, with D possibly being TRBD2 (6 bases). This CDR3 has 12 amino acids. Per the germline V gene, CDR1 is SGHDN and CDR2 is FVKESK. Trimming left V 8 bases short and J 3 bases short, with 11 bases between.

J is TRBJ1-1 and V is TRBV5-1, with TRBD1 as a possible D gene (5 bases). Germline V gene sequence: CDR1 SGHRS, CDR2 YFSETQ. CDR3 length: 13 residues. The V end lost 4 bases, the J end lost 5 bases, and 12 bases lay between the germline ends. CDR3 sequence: CASSETVATEAFF. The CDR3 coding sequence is TGCGCCAGCAGCGAGACAGTCGCGACTGAAGCTTTCTTT. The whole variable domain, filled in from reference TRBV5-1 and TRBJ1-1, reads KAGVTQTPRYLIKTRGQQVTLSCSPISGHRSVSWYQQTPGQGLQFLFEYFSETQRNKGNFPGRFSGRQFSNSRSEMNVSTLELGDSALYLCASSETVATEAFFGQGTRLTVV.

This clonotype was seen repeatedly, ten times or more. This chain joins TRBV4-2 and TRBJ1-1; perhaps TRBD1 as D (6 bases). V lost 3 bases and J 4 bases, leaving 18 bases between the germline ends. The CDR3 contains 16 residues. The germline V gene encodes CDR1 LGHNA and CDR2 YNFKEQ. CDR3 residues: CASSQLTGLLGTEAFF. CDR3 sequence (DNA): TGTGCCAGCAGCCAGCTCACAGGGTTACTTGGCACTGAAGCTTTCTTT.

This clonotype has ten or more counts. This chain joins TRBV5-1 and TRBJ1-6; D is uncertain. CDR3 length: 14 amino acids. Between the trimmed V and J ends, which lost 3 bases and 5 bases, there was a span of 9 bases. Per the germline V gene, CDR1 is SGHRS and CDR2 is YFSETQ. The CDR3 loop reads CASSSGRDNSPLHF. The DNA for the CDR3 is TGCGCCAGCAGCTCCGGGAGAGATAATTCACCCCTCCACTTT.